Below are 7 T cell receptor beta chains sequenced from a single sample in a study of blood T cell repertoires in COVID-19. TCRdb keeps only in-frame clones here, not all; method: immunoSEQ multiplex PCR. The sample has some 260,000 clones; roughly 91% are singletons. Sequencing was performed on peripheral blood. The receptors stem from a woman aged 40 to 50 who had recovered from COVID-19.

V is TRBV7-2 and J is TRBJ1-4; perhaps TRBD1 as D (6 bases). This CDR3 comprises 11 residues. Trimming pared 5 bases from V and 8 bases from J, leaving 6 bases between. Germline values: CDR1 SGHTA, CDR2 FQGNSA. CDR3 sequence (DNA): TGTGCCAGCAGCACAGGGGAAAAACTGTTTTTT. Its protein is CASSTGEKLFF.

The chain joins TRBV19 to TRBJ1-2, with D possibly TRBD1 on 5 matching bases. The CDR3 is 13 residues long. Trimming removed 3 bases from V and 8 bases from J, with 13 bases in between. Germline assignment: CDR1 LNHDA and CDR2 SQIVND (reference sequence). The CDR3 DNA follows: TGTGCCAGTAGTATTGGGCCGGGGGGAGGCTACACCTTC. It codes for CASSIGPGGGYTF.

This sequence joins TRBV9 and TRBJ2-5; a weak D match, TRBD1 (7 bases). V lost 0 bases, J lost 5 bases, and 14 bases lay in between. The V gene's germline CDR1 is SGDLS and CDR2 YYNGEE. There are 15 residues in the CDR3. The CDR3 DNA follows: TGTGCCAGCAGCGTAGGGGCAGGGGGGACGGAGACCCAGTACTTC. Protein: CASSVGAGGTETQYF.

V usage is TRBV5-1 and J usage is TRBJ2-7, with 8 positions matching TRBD2. This CDR3 is 15 amino acids long. CDR1 is SGHRS and CDR2 is YFSETQ in the germline V gene. With V trimmed by 3 bases and J by 3 bases, 8 bases remained unmatched. In DNA form, the CDR3 reads TGCGCCAGCAGCTCGGGGGGGAGAGTCCGCTACGAGCAGTACTTC. This codes for CASSSGGRVRYEQYF.

This clone is a singleton in its sample. The genes are TRBV28 and TRBJ1-4; D gene ambiguous. V was shortened by 8 bases and J by 5 bases, with 6 bases between the two germline ends. The CDR3 runs 11 residues. Germline V gene lookup returns CDR1 MDHEN and CDR2 SYDVKM. CDR3 region: CASWANEKLFF. The CDR3 DNA sequence: TGTGCCAGCTGGGCCAATGAAAAACTGTTTTTT.

J is TRBJ1-3 and V is TRBV30; 7 bases map to TRBD1. CDR1 is GTSNPN, CDR2 SVGIG, per germline (reference sequence). This CDR3 is built from 14 residues. V shed 4 bases and J 3 bases; nucleotides not matched to a gene: 6. The CDR3 region has the DNA TGTGCCTGGATGGGACAGTCAATTGGAAACACCATATATTTT. It codes for CAWMGQSIGNTIYF.

In its sample, this clone was seen once. V gene TRBV30 combines with J gene TRBJ2-7, with D perhaps matching TRBD2 (5 bases). The CDR3 runs 14 residues. Germline-derived CDR1 and CDR2 are GTSNPN and SVGIG (reference sequence). V was trimmed by 6 bases and J by 1 base, leaving 16 bases between them. This CDR3 reads CACPARDGSYEQYF. For the CDR3, the DNA is TGTGCCTGCCCGGCCCGGGATGGGTCCTACGAGCAGTACTTC.